This is a list of T cell receptor beta chains from one sample in a study of siplizumab effects on memory and regulatory T cells. Libraries were prepared by immunoSEQ multiplex PCR; TCRdb keeps only in-frame clonotypes and omits some of them. Of roughly 100,000 clones listed, over 90% are singletons. Sequences were obtained from Tregs sorted from blood. Receptor source: a human donor in good health. The CDR3 runs from the conserved cysteine through the conserved F or W. A D gene is named only where the DNA matches it firmly. Clone size is given for some rows only: seen once, a few or many times, or a class if the clone is expanded.

V gene: TRBV20-1; J gene: TRBJ2-5; D gene: -; clone size: -; CDR3 DNA: TGCAGTGCTGGGCGGGGAGAGACCCAGTACTTC; CDR3 protein: CSAGRGETQYF
V gene: TRBV6-1; J gene: TRBJ1-3; D gene: -; clone size: -; CDR3 DNA: TGTGCCAGCAGTGTCGGGGGGTCTCCTGGAAACACCATATATTTT; CDR3 protein: CASSVGGSPGNTIYF
V gene: TRBV2; J gene: TRBJ2-5; D gene: -; clone size: -; CDR3 DNA: TGTGCCAGCAGTGAACGGCGGGTGTACCAAGAGACCCAGTACTTC; CDR3 protein: CASSERRVYQETQYF
V gene: TRBV7-8; J gene: TRBJ2-5; D gene: TRBD2; clone size: -; CDR3 DNA: TGTGCCAGCAGCGCGGGGGACGAAGAGACCCAGTACTTC; CDR3 protein: CASSAGDEETQYF
V gene: TRBV23-1; J gene: TRBJ1-2; D gene: TRBD1; clone size: -; CDR3 DNA: TGCGCCAGCAGTCAATCGGGACAGGGGAACAAGGATGGCTACACCTTC; CDR3 protein: CASSQSGQGNKDGYTF
V gene: TRBV6-5; J gene: TRBJ2-2; D gene: TRBD2; clone size: -; CDR3 DNA: TGTGCCAGCAGTGCTAGCGGGAGGGCCGGGGAGCTGTTTTTT; CDR3 protein: CASSASGRAGELFF
V gene: TRBV5-6; J gene: TRBJ2-7; D gene: -; clone size: once; CDR3 DNA: TGTGCCAGCAGCCCTGGGGGAGCCGGCTACGAGCAGTACTTC; CDR3 protein: CASSPGGAGYEQYF
V gene: TRBV7-9; J gene: TRBJ2-7; D gene: -; clone size: -; CDR3 DNA: TGTGCCAGCAGCTTTCTCTCCTACGAGCAGTACTTC; CDR3 protein: CASSFLSYEQYF
V gene: TRBV28; J gene: TRBJ2-3; D gene: -; clone size: -; CDR3 DNA: TGTGCCAGCAGCGGGAGCACAGATACGCAGTATTTT; CDR3 protein: CASSGSTDTQYF
V gene: TRBV5-1; J gene: TRBJ2-3; D gene: -; clone size: -; CDR3 DNA: TGCGCCAGCAGCTCCAGGGTCACAGATACGCAGTATTTT; CDR3 protein: CASSSRVTDTQYF
V gene: TRBV30; J gene: TRBJ1-2; D gene: -; clone size: -; CDR3 DNA: TGTGCCTGGAGCCGACCGGGGGTGAATGGCTACACCTTC; CDR3 protein: CAWSRPGVNGYTF
V gene: TRBV14; J gene: TRBJ1-1; D gene: -; clone size: -; CDR3 DNA: TGTGCCAGCAGCCGGGGGGAAGGGAGGACGAACACTGAAGCTTTCTTT; CDR3 protein: CASSRGEGRTNTEAFF
V gene: TRBV5-1; J gene: TRBJ2-1; D gene: -; clone size: -; CDR3 DNA: TGCGCCAGCAGCTTGGGGACCTACAATGAGCAGTTCTTC; CDR3 protein: CASSLGTYNEQFF
V gene: TRBV30; J gene: TRBJ2-1; D gene: TRBD2; clone size: -; CDR3 DNA: TGTGCCTGGAGGCGGGGGAACGGCAATGAGCAGTTCTTC; CDR3 protein: CAWRRGNGNEQFF
V gene: TRBV11-3; J gene: TRBJ2-3; D gene: -; clone size: once; CDR3 DNA: TGTGCCAGCAGCTTAGCGCTATGGGATACGCAGTATTTT; CDR3 protein: CASSLALWDTQYF
V gene: TRBV5-6; J gene: TRBJ2-1; D gene: TRBD2; clone size: -; CDR3 DNA: TGTGCCAGCAGCTCTCCGACTAGCGGGGCCCATGGGTCCTACAATGAGCAGTTCTTC; CDR3 protein: CASSSPTSGAHGSYNEQFF
V gene: TRBV7-7; J gene: TRBJ2-5; D gene: -; clone size: -; CDR3 DNA: TGTGCTAGCAGCTTTGGGGCCAAAGAGACCCAGTACTTC; CDR3 protein: CASSFGAKETQYF
V gene: TRBV7-7; J gene: TRBJ2-5; D gene: TRBD2; clone size: -; CDR3 DNA: TGTGCTAGCAGCCCCGGGACTAGTAGAGAGACCCAGTACTTC; CDR3 protein: CASSPGTSRETQYF
V gene: TRBV4-2; J gene: TRBJ2-1; D gene: TRBD2; clone size: -; CDR3 DNA: TGTGCCAGCAGCCAAGGCCTTGGAGCGGGAGGGCCGAAGGACAATGAGCAGTTCTTC; CDR3 protein: CASSQGLGAGGPKDNEQFF
V gene: TRBV28; J gene: TRBJ2-3; D gene: -; clone size: -; CDR3 DNA: TGTGCCATCCAGGGCAGCGATGATACGCAGTATTTT; CDR3 protein: CAIQGSDDTQYF
V gene: TRBV13; J gene: TRBJ1-6; D gene: -; clone size: few; CDR3 DNA: TGTGCCAGCAGCTTCCGGGACGCCAATTCACCCCTCCACTTT; CDR3 protein: CASSFRDANSPLHF
V gene: TRBV19; J gene: TRBJ2-2; D gene: -; clone size: -; CDR3 DNA: TGTGCCAGTAGTACTTCAGGAACCGGGGAGCTGTTTTTT; CDR3 protein: CASSTSGTGELFF
V gene: TRBV30; J gene: TRBJ1-2; D gene: TRBD1; clone size: -; CDR3 DNA: TGTGCCTGGAGTGGTCGGGACAGGGCGGGCTATGGCTACACCTTC; CDR3 protein: CAWSGRDRAGYGYTF
V gene: TRBV12-5; J gene: TRBJ1-2; D gene: -; clone size: -; CDR3 DNA: TGTGCTAGTGGTTTGGAGCTAGGGGCATATGGCTACACCTTC; CDR3 protein: CASGLELGAYGYTF
V gene: TRBV14; J gene: TRBJ2-7; D gene: -; clone size: -; CDR3 DNA: TGTGCCAGCAGCCAACTAGCGTCCAGCTCCTACGAGCAGTACTTC; CDR3 protein: CASSQLASSSYEQYF
V gene: TRBV11-3; J gene: TRBJ1-2; D gene: -; clone size: -; CDR3 DNA: TGTGCCAGCAGCTCATTCTCCGGGACGGAGGGCTACACCTTC; CDR3 protein: CASSSFSGTEGYTF
V gene: TRBV7-2; J gene: TRBJ2-1; D gene: -; clone size: -; CDR3 DNA: TGTGCCAGCAGCAGGGAGGCGGGGAAATACAATGAGCAGTTCTTC; CDR3 protein: CASSREAGKYNEQFF
V gene: TRBV5-5; J gene: TRBJ1-5; D gene: -; clone size: -; CDR3 DNA: TGTGCCAGCAGCTTGAACCTAGACCAGCCCCAGCATTTT; CDR3 protein: CASSLNLDQPQHF
V gene: TRBV15; J gene: TRBJ1-1; D gene: -; clone size: once; CDR3 DNA: TGTGCCACCAGCACCCACACTGAAGCTTTCTTT; CDR3 protein: CATSTHTEAFF
V gene: TRBV6-6; J gene: TRBJ1-6; D gene: -; clone size: once; CDR3 DNA: TGTGCCAGCAGACCCGTCCCGGGCGAGAATTCACCCCTCCACTTT; CDR3 protein: CASRPVPGENSPLHF
V gene: TRBV27; J gene: TRBJ1-1; D gene: -; clone size: few; CDR3 DNA: TGTGCCAGCAGACGGGACGGTGAAGCTTTCTTT; CDR3 protein: CASRRDGEAFF
V gene: TRBV30; J gene: TRBJ2-7; D gene: -; clone size: -; CDR3 DNA: TGTGCCTGGAGTGTCTGGGAAACCTACGAGCAGTACTTC; CDR3 protein: CAWSVWETYEQYF
V gene: TRBV6-5; J gene: TRBJ2-2; D gene: TRBD1; clone size: -; CDR3 DNA: TGTGCCAGCAGTTATGTTGGGACAGGGTCCGGGGAGCTGTTTTTT; CDR3 protein: CASSYVGTGSGELFF
V gene: TRBV5-1; J gene: TRBJ2-1; D gene: -; clone size: -; CDR3 DNA: TGCGCCAGCAGGGACCTCAATGAGCAGTTCTTC; CDR3 protein: CASRDLNEQFF
V gene: TRBV28; J gene: TRBJ1-2; D gene: -; clone size: -; CDR3 DNA: TGTGCCAGCTCTCGAGGTTCCTATGGCTACACCTTC; CDR3 protein: CASSRGSYGYTF
V gene: TRBV7-2; J gene: TRBJ2-3; D gene: -; clone size: once; CDR3 DNA: TGTGCCAGCAGCTATCTACCACAAAACACAGATACGCAGTATTTT; CDR3 protein: CASSYLPQNTDTQYF
V gene: TRBV18; J gene: TRBJ1-6; D gene: TRBD1; clone size: -; CDR3 DNA: TGTGCCAGCTCACCACGGACAGGGTTGGAATCACCCCTCCACTTT; CDR3 protein: CASSPRTGLESPLHF
V gene: TRBV5-1; J gene: TRBJ2-2; D gene: -; clone size: -; CDR3 DNA: TGCGCCAGCAGCTTATTGGCTCGGACGGGCGGGGAGCTGTTTTTT; CDR3 protein: CASSLLARTGGELFF
V gene: TRBV4-1; J gene: TRBJ2-3; D gene: TRBD1; clone size: -; CDR3 DNA: TGCGCCAGCAGCCACCGACGGACAGGTGCGAGCACAGATACGCAGTATTTT; CDR3 protein: CASSHRRTGASTDTQYF
V gene: TRBV5-1; J gene: TRBJ1-1; D gene: -; clone size: -; CDR3 DNA: TGCGCCAGCAGCTTGGGTTCGGGGAACACTGAAGCTTTCTTT; CDR3 protein: CASSLGSGNTEAFF
V gene: TRBV11-2; J gene: TRBJ1-2; D gene: -; clone size: -; CDR3 DNA: TGTGCCAGCAGCTCTAGTTATGGGGGGGCCGGCACCTTC; CDR3 protein: CASSSSYGGAGTF
V gene: TRBV10-2; J gene: TRBJ1-1; D gene: -; clone size: -; CDR3 DNA: TGCGCCAGCAGCTTCAGGGGTACTGAAGCTTTCTTT; CDR3 protein: CASSFRGTEAFF
V gene: TRBV15; J gene: TRBJ1-6; D gene: TRBD1; clone size: -; CDR3 DNA: TGTGCCACCAGCAGGGCCGGACAGGGAAGCTATAATTCACCCCTCCACTTT; CDR3 protein: CATSRAGQGSYNSPLHF
V gene: TRBV10-3; J gene: TRBJ1-3; D gene: -; clone size: -; CDR3 DNA: TGTGCCACTAGAAACTCTGGAAACACCATATATTTT; CDR3 protein: CATRNSGNTIYF
V gene: TRBV5-1; J gene: TRBJ1-2; D gene: -; clone size: -; CDR3 DNA: TGCGCCAGCAGACCGGACGGACACTATGGCTACACCTTC; CDR3 protein: CASRPDGHYGYTF
V gene: TRBV27; J gene: TRBJ2-7; D gene: -; clone size: -; CDR3 DNA: TGTGCCAGCTCTCCTCGGGGCAGGACCTACGAGCAGTACTTC; CDR3 protein: CASSPRGRTYEQYF
V gene: TRBV27; J gene: TRBJ2-1; D gene: TRBD2; clone size: -; CDR3 DNA: TGTGCCAGCAGCCCGGGACTAGCGGGAGTCTATGAGCAGTTCTTC; CDR3 protein: CASSPGLAGVYEQFF
V gene: TRBV29-1; J gene: TRBJ1-1; D gene: -; clone size: -; CDR3 DNA: TGCAGCGTTGTATTCCAGGCAGTTGGAGAAGCTTTCTTT; CDR3 protein: CSVVFQAVGEAFF
V gene: TRBV7-9; J gene: TRBJ2-1; D gene: TRBD2; clone size: -; CDR3 DNA: TGTGCCAGCAGCTTGGAGACTAGCAGTGAGCAGTTCTTC; CDR3 protein: CASSLETSSEQFF
V gene: TRBV2; J gene: TRBJ1-2; D gene: TRBD1; clone size: -; CDR3 DNA: TGTGCCAGCAGGAGAGGACAGGTGCTACGGGATGATGGCTACACCTTC; CDR3 protein: CASRRGQVLRDDGYTF